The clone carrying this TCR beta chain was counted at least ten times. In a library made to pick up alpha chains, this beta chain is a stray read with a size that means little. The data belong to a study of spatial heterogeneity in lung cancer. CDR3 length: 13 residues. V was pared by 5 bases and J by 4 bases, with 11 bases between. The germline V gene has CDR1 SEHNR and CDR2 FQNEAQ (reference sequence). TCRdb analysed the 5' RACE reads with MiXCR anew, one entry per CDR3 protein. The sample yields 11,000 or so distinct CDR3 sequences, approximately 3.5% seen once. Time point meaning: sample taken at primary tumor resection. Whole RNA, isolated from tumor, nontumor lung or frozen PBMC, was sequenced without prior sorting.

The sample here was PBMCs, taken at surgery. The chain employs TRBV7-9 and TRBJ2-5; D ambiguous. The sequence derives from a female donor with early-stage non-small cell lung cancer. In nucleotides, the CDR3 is TGTGCCAGCAGCGGCGGACCCGCAGAGACCCAGTACTTC. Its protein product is CASSGGPAETQYF.